The TCR beta chain described here comes from a study of T-cell reconstitution after alpha-beta-depleted transplantation in children (dated by TCRdb to the mid-2010s). For the study in its entirety: T-cell immune reconstitution after TCRalphabeta/CD19-depleted allogeneic hematopoietic cell transplantation in children was quantitatively tracked in the study by means of TCR repertoire profiling.

What the study reported, not specific to this receptor: Over subsequent months, a decline in hyperexpanded clone frequencies was noted, and after one year, T-cell counts and TCRbeta diversity were mostly ascribed to newly produced T cells. The apparently early recovery of alphabetaT-cell counts about two months after transplant reportedly depended on only several hundred rapidly expanded clones that came from non-depleted graft cells. In some patients, the high TCRbeta diversity seen at day 60 was put down to recipient T cells and intrathymic progenitors that had survived conditioning.

This clonotype was seen at least ten times. Its antigen is currently not known. No quality values exist for individual bases; no much larger clone is one base distant. In the paper's terms, the treatment or condition label means: allogeneic hematopoietic cell transplantation with graft depleted of TCRalphabeta T cells and CD19 B cells. TCRalphabeta/CD19-depleted allogeneic hematopoietic cell grafts were given to the transplant recipients, all of whom were children. The library came from PCR. TCRdb records Illumina HiSeq 2500 as the sequencer. To normalize quantification of the TCRbeta repertoire, the TCR libraries were built with molecular barcoding that relied on unique molecular identifiers. The public reads were quality trimmed at Q25 with fastp and then assembled into clones with MiXCR by TCRdb, keeping productive beta chains. A single entry per CDR3 protein holds the most common genes and DNA from its merged rows. The sample table holds fewer than 550,000 distinct CDR3 sequences, of which approximately 10% were seen once. The leading ten clones occupy 13% to 15% of the sample.

This clonotype originated in a female patient between 2 and 10 years old who had a stem cell transplant for aplastic anemia, so the T cells may come from the graft donor. The sequencing used PBMCs, mostly from graft donor cells, collected 180 days after TCRalphabeta/CD19-depleted stem cell transplant.

The CDR3 region reads CATSDPGEMGTDTQYF. The DNA reads TGTGCCACCAGTGACCCAGGGGAGATGGGCACAGATACGCAGTATTTT. The receptor chain draws on TRBV24-1 and TRBJ2-3, and the D gene may be TRBD1, 6 bases matching. CDR1 KGHDR and CDR2 SFDVKD are derived from the germline V gene. The CDR3, cysteine through phenylalanine, is 16 amino acids long. CDR3 DNA is the only sequence kept; it has 48 bases, read in frame from the first base. The junction carries 14 bases between V and J, which are trimmed by 4 bases and 1 base respectively.